This T cell receptor beta chain was recovered during a study of T cells in Graves' hyperthyroidism and ophthalmopathy (dated by TCRdb to about 2019). A note on the overall study: Peripheral blood samples were taken at initial diagnosis, before any treatment was given. To identify TCR V-J signatures that set the groups apart, the researchers used a discovery cohort of about a hundred patients, made up of about 44 with Graves' ophthalmopathy and about 59 with stable Graves' hyperthyroidism. An independent validation cohort of about 20 hyperthyroidism patients and about 15 patients who later progressed to ophthalmopathy tested prospective prediction of ophthalmopathy. The approximately 98 discovery patients were randomly divided into training and test sets at a 7:3 ratio. The study also compared thyroid tissue and blood T-cell repertoires from 5 to 7 Graves' hyperthyroidism patients. After blood sampling, hyperthyroidism patients were treated with methimazole at a starting dose of 30 mg daily, and ophthalmopathy patients were treated with high-dose intravenous methylprednisolone. The paper describes TCR Vbeta CDR3 sequencing of around 130 peripheral blood samples, made up of some 42 ophthalmopathy patients, around 78 hyperthyroidism patients and some 17 progressor patients. What the authors observed across the whole study: No statistical method was used to fix the sample size in advance, and group allocation was not hidden from the investigators. During validation, the model predicted progression to ophthalmopathy a median of roughly six months ahead of onset, with almost 71% sensitivity and 72.22% specificity. A model built on a 13 V-J signature distinguished ophthalmopathy from stable hyperthyroidism, reaching approximately 89% sensitivity and about 81% specificity in cross-validation and 80%/75% in testing. Most expanded thyroid clonotypes (frequency above 0.001) were also found in blood, which suggests that blood repertoires may mirror thyroid immune responses.

The sample holds a few counts of this clonotype. Its antigen specificity is not known. There are no base qualities to consult, and no much larger clone falls within one base. From the cysteine through the phenylalanine, the CDR3 covers 18 amino acids. The entry retains the CDR3 DNA only, 54 bases that are in frame from base 1. Reading the germline V gene (reference sequence) gives CDR1 SGHAT and CDR2 FQDESV. The junction shows trimming of 5 bases on V and 3 bases on J, and the gene matches do not reach 11 bases of it. Stable Graves' hyperthyroidism was defined as no progression to ophthalmopathy during 18 months of follow-up. Hyperthyroidism patients were newly diagnosed, had a disease duration of under 2 months, and were aged 18 to 65 years. The study excluded patients with uncontrolled infections, other autoimmune diseases, pregnancy or lactation. Diagnoses were established on the basis of clinical symptoms, serum thyroxine and TRAb, thyroid ultrasound, and orbital computed tomography. Ficoll-Paque density gradient centrifugation was used to isolate PBMCs from about 10 ml of fresh peripheral blood. Trizol reagent was used to extract total RNA, and RNA quality was then checked on an Agilent 2100 Bioanalyzer.

TCR beta CDR3 regions were amplified from RNA transcripts. The TCR CDR3 was subjected to a first round of RT-PCR using the HTBI primer set and the Qiagen OneStep RT-PCR kit. A second multiplex PCR round built the libraries, followed by size selection and purification. Paired-end sequencing of the libraries was performed with 100 bp reads on an Illumina HiSeq2000. From the authors' description of their analysis: SOAPnuke was used to process the raw data, removing reads that contained adapters or uncalled bases, had a mean Phred below 15, or lacked an exact match to the constant primer or identifier. COPE v1.2.5 was used to merge high-quality paired reads, and clonotypes were defined as unique nucleotide sequences. MiTCR v1.1 was used to align the clonotypes against IMGT TRBV, TRBD and TRBJ reference segments. Only V-J combinations with frequency above 0.0001, covering about 99% of repertoires, were analysed. A TCS score was defined as the ratio of F50 (clonal expansion) to E x V (chaos), with BLOSUM62-based TCRdist applied between CDR3 peptides within each V-J. Welch's t-statistics and random forest reduced 450 to 600 V-J features to around 14, which were used in a naive Bayes classifier (R e1071). TCRdb reran the public reads through fastp at Q25 and MiXCR, keeping productive beta chains. Rows with a matching CDR3 protein are joined into one entry that keeps the most common DNA and genes. The V and J calls were not made by the authors but by TCRdb's processing. Here the sample has hundreds of thousands of distinct CDR3 sequences; 15% to 20% occur a single time. Of the sample, 3.7% is held by the ten largest clones.

The sample was blood. The TCR was taken from a woman aged 18-30 years with Graves' hyperthyroidism. Recombination joined TRBV11-1 with TRBJ2-7; TRBD2 fits 15 bases in the junction. The nucleotide sequence is given as TGTGCCAGCAGCCGAGGACTAGCGGGGGGGAGGGACCGCTACGAGCAGTACTTC. It codes for CASSRGLAGGRDRYEQYF.